The 12 T cell receptor beta chains below all came from one sample that was sequenced in a study of stem cell transplantation in POMP-related autoinflammatory disease. Sequenced by immunoSEQ multiplex PCR; TCRdb stores in-frame clones only, minus some. The repertoire holds some 69,000 clones, with roughly 93% as singletons. Sequenced here: CD4+ T cells from PBMCs, sampled after stem cell transplantation. Source of these receptors: a human patient with POMP-related autoinflammation and immune dysregulation (PRAID). Some of the T cells might come from the graft donor.

The V gene is TRBV18, the J gene TRBJ2-2; D not resolved. This CDR3 has 14 residues. V lost 3 bases and J 1 base, leaving 6 bases between the germline ends. Looked up from germline, CDR1 is KGHSH and CDR2 is LQKENI. The CDR3 DNA sequence: TGTGCCAGCTCACCTAAGAAGAACACCGGGGAGCTGTTTTTT. Its protein is CASSPKKNTGELFF.

This chain links TRBV5-1 with TRBJ1-6; 7 nucleotides align to TRBD1. The J segment lost 5 bases and the V segment lost 3 bases, leaving 2 bases of the junction unmatched. The CDR3 totals 14 residues. CDR1 is SGHRS and CDR2 is YFSETQ in the germline V gene. CDR3 residues: CASSSDRDNSPLHF. The CDR3 DNA reads as TGCGCCAGCAGCTCCGACAGGGATAATTCACCCCTCCACTTT.

In this sample, this clone turned up once. The chain combines TRBV18 with TRBJ1-3; 7 nucleotides agree with TRBD1. V gave up 3 bases and J gave up 2 bases; unmatched junction bases: 10. CDR3 size: 17 residues. CDR1 KGHSH and CDR2 LQKENI come from the germline V gene. The CDR3 DNA reads as TGTGCCAGCTCACCCTTAATCGGACAGGACCCTGGAAACACCATATATTTT. It translates to CASSPLIGQDPGNTIYF.

This chain uses TRBV29-1 with TRBJ2-4, with D perhaps matching TRBD2 (6 bases). CDR1 is SQVTM, CDR2 ANQGSEA, per germline. Trimming removed 7 bases at V and 5 bases at J, with 9 bases between. This CDR3 is built from 11 residues. The CDR3 DNA is TGCAGCGGGGAGGCAGAAAACATTCAGTACTTC. As protein: CSGEAENIQYF. The full variable domain, in which reference TRBV29-1 and TRBJ2-4 provide the parts outside the CDR3, is SAVISQKPSRDICQRGTSLTIQCQVDSQVTMMFWYRQQPGQSLTLIATANQGSEATYESGFVIDKFPISRPNLTFSTLTVSNMSPEDSSIYLCSGEAENIQYFGAGTRLSVL.

This clone showed up just once. The V and J genes are TRBV5-1 and TRBJ2-7; 10 nucleotides line up with TRBD2. The germline V gene encodes CDR1 SGHRS and CDR2 YFSETQ. Trimming removed 4 bases from V and 5 bases from J; junction bases left unmatched: 6. The CDR3 consists of 14 residues. For the CDR3, the DNA is TGCGCCAGCAGCGACGGGACTAGCGCCCACGAGCAGTACTTC. Its translation: CASSDGTSAHEQYF. Looking up the rest from reference TRBV5-1 and TRBJ2-7 gives the full variable domain: KAGVTQTPRYLIKTRGQQVTLSCSPISGHRSVSWYQQTPGQGLQFLFEYFSETQRNKGNFPGRFSGRQFSNSRSEMNVSTLELGDSALYLCASSDGTSAHEQYFGPGTRLTVT.

V gene TRBV19 combines with J gene TRBJ1-5; D perhaps matches TRBD1 (6 bases). Looked up from germline, CDR1 is LNHDA and CDR2 is SQIVND (reference sequence). The length of the CDR3 is 14 residues. The germline V and J ends were trimmed by 7 bases and 4 bases, with 14 bases remaining between them. The CDR3 protein is CASTPTGLNQPQHF. DNA for the CDR3: TGTGCCAGTACCCCGACAGGCTTAAATCAGCCCCAGCATTTT.

The chain links TRBV3-1 (or the pseudogene TRBV3-2) to TRBJ2-2; 10 bases match TRBD2. With V trimmed by 4 bases and J by 4 bases, 3 bases remained unmatched. The CDR3 contains 15 residues. The germline gives CDR1 LGHDT, CDR2 YNNKEL (reference sequence). CDR3 bases: TGTGCCAGCAGCCGACTAGCGGGCGGCACCGGGGAGCTGTTTTTT. This sequence encodes CASSRLAGGTGELFF.

The V call is TRBV2, the J call TRBJ2-5, with 9 bases identical to TRBD2. The germline V gene encodes CDR1 SNHLY and CDR2 FYNNEI. This CDR3 has 15 residues. J lost 2 bases, V lost 7 bases, and 8 bases had no gene match. The DNA of the CDR3 is TGTGCCAGCAATCTAGCGGGGCTGCCTCAAGAGACCCAGTACTTC. It is translated as CASNLAGLPQETQYF.

In this sample, this clone turned up once. The V call is TRBV29-1, the J call TRBJ2-5; 7 bases are shared with TRBD2. V trimming: 5 bases; J trimming: 5 bases; junction bases outside the gene matches: 5. The CDR3 is 12 residues long. Germline V CDR1 and CDR2: SQVTM, ANQGSEA. The CDR3 DNA sequence: TGCAGCGTTTCGGGGGGTTCGGAGACCCAGTACTTC. This encodes CSVSGGSETQYF.

This clone was found once. The chain joins TRBV28 to TRBJ1-5; 7 bases are shared with TRBD1. The CDR3 totals 14 residues. Looked up from germline, CDR1 is MDHEN and CDR2 is SYDVKM. The V and J ends lost 6 bases and 3 bases, in that order; junction bases with no gene match: 5. The CDR3 region has the DNA TGTGCCAGCAGACCGGGACAGCTCAATCAGCCCCAGCATTTT. Its protein product is CASRPGQLNQPQHF. The entire variable domain, with the rest obtained from reference TRBV28 and TRBJ1-5, is as follows: DVKVTQSSRYLVKRTGEKVFLECVQDMDHENMFWYRQDPGLGLRLIYFSYDVKMKEKGDIPEGYSVSREKKERFSLILESASTNQTSMYLCASRPGQLNQPQHFGDGTRLSIL.

The chain is built from TRBV5-1 and TRBJ1-4; D not resolved. Germline CDR1 is SGHRS and CDR2 is YFSETQ. Trimming stripped 1 base from V and 2 bases from J, with 12 bases between. The CDR3 runs to 16 residues. CDR3 nucleotide sequence: TGCGCCAGCAGCTTGTCTGGGGATGGGACTAATGAAAAACTGTTTTTT. This gives the protein CASSLSGDGTNEKLFF.

The chain uses TRBV21-1 and TRBJ2-7; the table calls TRBD1, which could not be checked here. TRBV21-1 is a listed pseudogene. The CDR3 runs 17 residues. In nucleotides, the CDR3 is TGTGCCAGCAGCTCTCAGACAGGGGCCTACAACTCCTACGAGCAGTACGTC. Its protein is CASSSQTGAYNSYEQYV.